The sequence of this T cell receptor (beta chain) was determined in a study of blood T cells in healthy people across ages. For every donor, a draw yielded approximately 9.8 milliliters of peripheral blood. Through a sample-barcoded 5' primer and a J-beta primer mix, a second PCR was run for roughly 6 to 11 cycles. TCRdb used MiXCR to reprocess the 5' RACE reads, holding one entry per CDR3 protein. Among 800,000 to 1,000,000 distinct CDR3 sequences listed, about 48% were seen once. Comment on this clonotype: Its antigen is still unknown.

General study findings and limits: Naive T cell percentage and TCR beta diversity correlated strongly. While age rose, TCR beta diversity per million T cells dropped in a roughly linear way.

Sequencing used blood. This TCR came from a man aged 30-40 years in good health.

CDR3 sequence (DNA): TGTGCCAGCAGCTTACACGGACTAGCGGGGGGTGATGAGCAGTTCTTC. Translation gives CASSLHGLAGGDEQFF. The genes are TRBV7-9 and TRBJ2-1; TRBD2 matches at 14 bases. This CDR3 contains 16 residues. J lost 8 bases, V lost 2 bases, and 5 bases had no gene match. Germline-derived CDR1 and CDR2 are SEHNR and FQNEAQ (reference sequence). Full variable domain (missing parts from reference TRBV7-9 and TRBJ2-1): DTGVSQNPRHKITKRGQNVTFRCDPISEHNRLYWYRQTLGQGPEFLTYFQNEAQLEKSRLLSDRFSAERPKGSFSTLEIQRTEQGDSAMYLCASSLHGLAGGDEQFFGPGTRLTVL.